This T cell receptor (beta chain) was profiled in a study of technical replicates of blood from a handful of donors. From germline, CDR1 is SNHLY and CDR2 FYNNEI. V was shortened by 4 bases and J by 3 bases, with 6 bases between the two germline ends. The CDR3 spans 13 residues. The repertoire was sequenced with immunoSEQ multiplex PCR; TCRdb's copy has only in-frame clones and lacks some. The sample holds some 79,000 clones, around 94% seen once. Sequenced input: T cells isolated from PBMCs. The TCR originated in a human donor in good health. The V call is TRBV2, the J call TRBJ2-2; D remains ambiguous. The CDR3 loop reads CASSVRDTGELFF. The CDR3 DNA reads TGTGCCAGCAGTGTACGGGACACCGGGGAGCTGTTTTTT.